The 29 T cell receptor beta chains below come from one sample, sequenced in a study of blood T cells in healthy people across ages. It was with a sample-barcoded 5' primer and a J-beta primer mix that a second PCR of about 7 to 12 cycles was run. Each CDR3 protein is one row after TCRdb ran MiXCR on the 5' RACE reads. The sample shows 850,000 to 950,000 distinct CDR3 sequences, under 30% of them seen only once. The sequenced material came from blood. These receptors were taken from an elderly woman in good health.

Note on this clonotype: Given a much more abundant clone one base away, this may be a read error. The chain has TRBV12-5 and TRBJ2-1; D is perhaps TRBD1 (6 bases). The tail of the sequence fits TRBJ2-7 better, so the J call may be wrong. Per germline, CDR1 LGHNT and CDR2 FRNRAP. The CDR3 spans 14 residues. The CDR3 reads CASGSGTTNNEQYF. In DNA form, the CDR3 reads TGTGCTAGTGGTTCGGGGACAACGAACAATGAGCAGTACTTC.

This clonotype was detected only a few times. J is TRBJ2-3 and V is TRBV20-1; 8 nucleotides match TRBD1. The CDR3 spans 16 residues. The V gene's germline CDR1 is DFQATT and CDR2 SNEGSKA (reference sequence). V trimming: 3 bases; J trimming: 5 bases; junction bases outside the gene matches: 13. Here the CDR3 reads CSASPTSGQGQDTQYF. The CDR3 DNA follows: TGCAGTGCTAGCCCCACCTCAGGACAGGGTCAAGATACGCAGTATTTT.

This clonotype was seen many times. The rearrangement joins TRBV5-1 to TRBJ2-1; maybe TRBD1 (6 bases). V gave up 0 bases and J gave up 7 bases, with 14 bases separating them. This CDR3 contains 15 residues. Germline CDR1 is SGHRS and CDR2 is YFSETQ. CDR3 sequence (DNA): TGCGCCAGCAGCTTGGTGCAGGGGCGAGGGAATGAGCAGTTCTTC. This translates into CASSLVQGRGNEQFF. Supplemented by reference TRBV5-1 and TRBJ2-1, the full variable domain reads KAGVTQTPRYLIKTRGQQVTLSCSPISGHRSVSWYQQTPGQGLQFLFEYFSETQRNKGNFPGRFSGRQFSNSRSEMNVSTLELGDSALYLCASSLVQGRGNEQFFGPGTRLTVL.

The chain employs TRBV25-1 and TRBJ2-2, with D maybe TRBD2 (6 bases). Trimming left V 1 base short and J 0 bases short, with 9 bases between. Per the germline V gene, CDR1 is MGHDK and CDR2 is SYGVNS. The CDR3 covers 16 residues. The CDR3 region is CASSESGDANTGELFF. Written as DNA, the CDR3 is TGTGCCAGCAGTGAATCGGGGGACGCGAACACCGGGGAGCTGTTTTTT.

On this clonotype itself: This may stem from a read error, because a much larger clone lies one nucleotide away. The CDR3 spells CASSPRTGNSSPLHF. The CDR3 DNA is TGTGCCAGCAGTCCCCGGACAGGGAATAGTTCACCCCTCCACTTT. The rearrangement uses TRBV25-1 and TRBJ1-6, with TRBD1 matching over 8 bases. This CDR3 contains 15 residues. Trimming at V came to 5 bases and at J to 9 bases, leaving 9 bases not matched to a gene. Germline V gene sequence: CDR1 MGHDK, CDR2 SYGVNS.

Comments on this clonotype: A much larger clone lies one base from this, so it may be a read error. The J gene is TRBJ2-1, the V gene TRBV5-6, with unresolved D. Germline V CDR1 and CDR2: SGHDT, YYEEEE. The CDR3 extends over 13 amino acids. Between the trimmed V and J ends, which lost 4 bases and 9 bases, there was a span of 14 bases. CDR3 region: CASSTDGRSEQFF. CDR3 coding DNA: TGTGCCAGCAGCACGGACGGGCGTAGTGAGCAGTTCTTC.

Only a few counts were recorded for this clonotype. Since a much larger clone is just one base distant, this may be a read error. The chain uses TRBV7-2 and TRBJ2-7; 10 nucleotides match TRBD1. This CDR3 has 15 residues. The V segment lost 5 bases and the J segment 10 bases; nucleotides outside the gene matches: 14. Germline V CDR1 and CDR2: SGHTA, FQGNSA. The CDR3 loop reads CASSLNGQGGEAQYF. Written as DNA, the CDR3 is TGTGCCAGCAGCCTCAACGGACAGGGGGGGGAGGCCCAGTACTTC.

This clonotype was detected a few times. This chain connects TRBV11-1 to TRBJ2-1; TRBD2 agrees at 7 bases. This CDR3 is built from 16 residues. The germline V gene has CDR1 SGHAT and CDR2 FQDESV (reference sequence). The trim removed 1 base at V and 0 bases at J, leaving 3 bases unmatched. CDR3 coding DNA: TGTGCCAGCAGCTTAGAGGCGGGAGTCTCCTACAATGAGCAGTTCTTC. Its protein product is CASSLEAGVSYNEQFF.

The V and J genes are TRBV29-1 and TRBJ1-1; 8 positions agree with TRBD1. The CDR3 has 13 amino acids. Germline CDR1 and CDR2: SQVTM and ANQGSEA. With 4 bases clipped from V and 8 bases from J, the junction kept 9 bases outside the gene matches. CDR3 nucleotides: TGCAGCGTTGGTCAGTCAGGGGGCCGGGAAGCTTTCTTT. This encodes CSVGQSGGREAFF.

The V call is TRBV20-1, the J call TRBJ1-6; D perhaps matches TRBD1 (5 bases). The CDR3 is made up of 13 amino acids. V shed 3 bases and J shed 10 bases, with 13 bases lying between them. In germline, CDR1 is DFQATT, CDR2 SNEGSKA (reference sequence). The CDR3: CSASTGLDSPLHF. CDR3 in DNA: TGCAGTGCTAGTACAGGCTTGGACTCACCCCTCCACTTT.

This clonotype was counted at least ten times. The V gene is TRBV7-2, the J gene TRBJ2-3; 9 nucleotides agree with TRBD1. Germline lookup yields CDR1 SGHTA and CDR2 FQGNSA. V dropped 2 bases and J dropped 5; count of bases not matched to a gene: 5. The CDR3 runs to 15 residues. In DNA form, the CDR3 reads TGTGCCAGCAGCTTAAGGACAGGGGCTGTAGATACGCAGTATTTT. Protein: CASSLRTGAVDTQYF.

This clonotype was found many times. The chain carries TRBV24-1 and TRBJ2-7; D not certain. V was shortened by 5 bases and J by 2 bases, with 6 bases between the two germline ends. CDR1 and CDR2 (germline): KGHDR, SFDVKD. The CDR3 is 12 amino acids. The CDR3 region has the DNA TGTGCCACCAGTGTTTGGGCCTACGAGCAGTACTTC. Protein product: CATSVWAYEQYF.

This clonotype occurred a few times. It may be a read error: a sequence one base away is much more abundant. The chain is built from TRBV15 and TRBJ2-5, with D uncertain. Germline CDR1 LNHNV, CDR2 YYDKDF (reference sequence). Between the trimmed V and J ends, which lost 0 bases and 5 bases, there was a span of 10 bases. The CDR3 length is 14 residues. In nucleotides, the CDR3 is TGTGCCACCAGCAGAGACCGGGTAAGGGAGACCCAGTACTTC. Translated: CATSRDRVRETQYF.

This clonotype was recorded many times. The V and J genes are TRBV6-2 or TRBV6-3 and TRBJ1-2; D unresolved. Between the trimmed V and J ends, which lost 1 base and 0 bases, there was a span of 9 bases. The CDR3 extends over 15 amino acids. Germline-derived CDR1 and CDR2 are MNHEY and SVGEGT. For the CDR3, the DNA is TGTGCCAGCAGTTACTACGCAGCCACTAACTATGGCTACACCTTC. Translation gives CASSYYAATNYGYTF.

A word on this clonotype: Possible read error: a much larger clone is one base away. The chain recombines TRBV7-2 with TRBJ2-2, with D tentatively TRBD2 (6 bases). The CDR3 consists of 16 residues. Germline V lookup: CDR1 SGHTA, CDR2 FQGNSA. In nucleotides, the CDR3 is TGTGCCAGCACCTCCATTGCGGGGTTGGACGGCGGGGAGCGGTTTTTT. This translates into CASTSIAGLDGGERFF. Together with reference TRBV7-2 and TRBJ2-2, the CDR3 gives the full variable domain: GAGVSQSPSNKVTEKGKDVELRCDPISGHTALYWYRQSLGQGLEFLIYFQGNSAPDKSGLPSDRFSAERTGGSVSTLTIQRTQQEDSAVYLCASTSIAGLDGGERFFGEGSRLTVL.

This clonotype was seen only once. A read error may explain this, as a much larger clone is one base away. The chain couples TRBV6-2 or TRBV6-3 to TRBJ2-1, with D hard to call. Germline V gives CDR1 MNHEY, CDR2 SVGEGT. The CDR3 is 15 residues long. V dropped 5 bases and J dropped 5 bases, with 16 bases sitting between them. CDR3 nucleotides: TGTGCCAGCAGTCGAGGAGCCCTCACCCACAATGAGCAGTTCTTC. This translates into CASSRGALTHNEQFF.

This clonotype has at least ten counts. The chain's CDR3 is CASSYRSGGLQETQYF. CDR3 coding DNA: TGTGCCAGCAGTTACCGGTCAGGGGGACTCCAAGAGACCCAGTACTTC. The rearrangement joins TRBV6-5 to TRBJ2-5, with D tentatively TRBD1 (7 bases). This CDR3 comprises 16 residues. Trimming left V 2 bases short and J 1 base short, with 14 bases between. The germline gives CDR1 MNHEY, CDR2 SVGAGI.

Comments on this clonotype: One end of the junction varies from germline; a read error may be responsible. The CDR3 loop is CAGSKQGYMNTEAFF. The DNA for the CDR3 is TGTGCCGGCAGCAAACAGGGTTACATGAACACTGAAGCTTTCTTT. V and J are TRBV9 and TRBJ1-1, with D tentatively TRBD1 (6 bases). Germline assignment: CDR1 SGDLS and CDR2 YYNGEE. The CDR3 extends over 15 amino acids.

Concerning this clonotype: A read error is possible here, since a much larger clone lies one base away. The chain recombines TRBV5-8 with TRBJ2-7; 8 bases are shared with TRBD1. Germline loops: CDR1 SGHTS, CDR2 YDEGEE. The CDR3 has 16 residues. CDR3 sequence: CASTMTGVGYSYGQYF. CDR3 sequence (DNA): TGTGCCAGCACCATGACAGGGGTGGGCTACTCCTACGGGCAGTACTTC.

This clonotype was counted many times. The genes are TRBV4-1 and TRBJ1-6; D not certain. Per germline, CDR1 MGHRA and CDR2 YSYEKL. The ends were cut back, 0 bases at V and 2 bases at J, with 17 bases in the middle. This CDR3 spans 19 amino acids. The DNA for the CDR3 is TGCGCCAGCAGCCAAGATCTGTTTGGGTTATCGGCCTATAATTCACCCCTCCACTTT. Translated, it gives CASSQDLFGLSAYNSPLHF.

Remarks on this clonotype: A much bigger clone sits one base away, suggesting this may be a read error. The CDR3 region has the DNA TGTGCCAGCAGACAGCGGGGGGGCCATTACAATGAGCAGTTCTTC. It yields the protein CASRQRGGHYNEQFF. The chain recombines TRBV6-5 with TRBJ2-1; TRBD2 aligns across 10 bases. Trimming cost V 6 bases and J 4 bases; bases outside gene matches: 6. The germline V gene encodes CDR1 MNHEY and CDR2 SVGAGI. The CDR3 is made up of 15 amino acids.

About this clonotype: Compared with germline, one end of the junction differs, possibly owing to a read error. The chain combines TRBV28 with TRBJ1-2; a possible D gene is TRBD1 (5 bases). In germline, CDR1 is MDHEN, CDR2 SYDVKM. The CDR3 sequence is 15 residues long. Here the CDR3 DNA reads TGTGCCGGCAGTTTAGGTGCAGGGTTGAGCTATGGCTACACCTTC. It codes for CAGSLGAGLSYGYTF.

Details on this clonotype: Its ends do not fully match the called genes, so a read error is possible. The gene calls are TRBV12-3 or TRBV12-4 and TRBJ2-7; D ambiguous. This CDR3 is built from 15 residues. In DNA form, the CDR3 reads TGTGCCAGCAGTTTAGGGGTTCCCGACCCCTACAAGCAGTACTTC. It translates to CASSLGVPDPYKQYF.

Regarding this clonotype: A much larger clone lies a single base off, so this may be a read error. V usage is TRBV6-6 and J usage is TRBJ1-6; tentatively, D is TRBD1 (5 bases). The V end lost 7 bases, the J end lost 9 bases, and 16 bases lay between the germline ends. CDR1 is MNHNY and CDR2 is SVGAGI in the germline V gene (reference sequence). This CDR3 spans 14 amino acids. The CDR3 bases are TGTGCCAGCAATCTCGAACAGGTCTCTTCACCCCTCCACTTT. Its translation: CASNLEQVSSPLHF.

About this clonotype itself: A junction boundary mismatches the germline segment, possibly from a read error. The CDR3 DNA reads as TGCGCCAGCAGCCGCGCTGAGGGGTTCTCCCACGAGCAGTACTTC. Protein product: CASSRAEGFSHEQYF. J is TRBJ2-7 and V is TRBV5-1, with D perhaps TRBD1 or TRBD2 (5 bases each). The CDR3 contains 15 residues. Germline-derived CDR1 and CDR2 are SGHRS and YFSETQ.

This clonotype was detected many times. This sequence joins TRBV6-2 or TRBV6-3 and TRBJ2-7, with TRBD1 matching over 10 bases. Germline trimming cut 5 bases from V and 6 bases from J; bases unmatched to any gene: 10. This CDR3 spans 15 amino acids. The V gene's germline CDR1 is MNHEY and CDR2 SVGEGT. The CDR3 is CASSDGTGALFEQYF. Here the CDR3 DNA reads TGTGCCAGCAGTGACGGGACAGGGGCATTATTCGAGCAGTACTTC.

The rearrangement links TRBV5-6 to TRBJ1-2; D might be TRBD1 (5 bases). The CDR3 sequence is 11 residues long. The V and J ends lost 1 base and 14 bases respectively, with 12 bases between them. CDR1 SGHDT and CDR2 YYEEEE come from the germline V gene. The CDR3 nucleotides are TGTGCCAGCAGCTTGTTCAGGGCTAGGACCTTC. Residues: CASSLFRARTF.

There are a few counts of this clonotype. The gene calls are TRBV20-1 and TRBJ1-4, with D possibly TRBD1 on 5 matching bases. CDR1 is DFQATT, CDR2 SNEGSKA, per germline (reference sequence). This CDR3 has 15 residues. Trimming removed 6 bases from V and 4 bases from J, with 18 bases in between. CDR3 in DNA: TGCAGTGCGACAGAACCAGGGATCTATAATGAAAAACTGTTTTTT. This translates into CSATEPGIYNEKLFF.

This clonotype was observed a handful of times. A much larger clone differs from this one at a single base, so this may be a read error. The J gene is TRBJ2-7, the V gene TRBV15, with D hard to call. This CDR3 has 15 residues. Germline V gives CDR1 LNHNV, CDR2 YYDKDF (reference sequence). Trimming stripped 0 bases from V and 7 bases from J, with 16 bases between. This CDR3 is CATSRDQTFGNEQYF. CDR3 DNA sequence: TGTGCCACCAGCAGAGATCAGACCTTTGGGAATGAGCAGTACTTC.